This TCR beta chain was observed in a study of CD8 T cells in ankylosing spondylitis. Study-wide findings and caveats: Made up of eight or nine highly homologous variants, a TCR beta motif appeared characteristic of ankylosing spondylitis blood.

This clonotype was counted only a few times. Its antigen is currently unknown. The CDR3 contains 16 residues. CDR1 KGHDR and CDR2 SFDVKD come from the germline V gene. V lost 4 bases and J 6 bases, leaving 18 bases between the germline ends. MiXCR was run by TCRdb on the 5' RACE reads, yielding one entry per CDR3 protein. The sample yields about 540,000 distinct CDR3 sequences, approximately 12% seen once. The chain uses TRBV24-1 and TRBJ1-3; D ambiguous. Sequencing was performed on blood, either unsorted or a sorted T cell fraction (not recorded which). The origin of this receptor is a male donor with ankylosing spondylitis. CDR3 in amino acids: CATSDPSGDQKNTIYF. DNA of the CDR3: TGTGCCACCAGTGACCCCTCAGGTGACCAAAAAAACACCATATATTTT.